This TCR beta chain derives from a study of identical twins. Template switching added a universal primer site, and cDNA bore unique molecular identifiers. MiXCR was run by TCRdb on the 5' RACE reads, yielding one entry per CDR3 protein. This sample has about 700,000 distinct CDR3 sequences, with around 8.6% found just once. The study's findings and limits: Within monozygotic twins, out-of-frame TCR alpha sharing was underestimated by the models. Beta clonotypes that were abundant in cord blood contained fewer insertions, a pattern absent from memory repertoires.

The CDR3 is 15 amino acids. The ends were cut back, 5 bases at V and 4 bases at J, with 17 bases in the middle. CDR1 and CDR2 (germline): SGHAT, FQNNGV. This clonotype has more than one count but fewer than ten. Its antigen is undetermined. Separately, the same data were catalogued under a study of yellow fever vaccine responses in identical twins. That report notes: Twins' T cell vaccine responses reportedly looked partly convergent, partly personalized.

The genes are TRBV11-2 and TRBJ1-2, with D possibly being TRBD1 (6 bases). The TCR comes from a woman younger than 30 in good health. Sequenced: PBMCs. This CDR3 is CASSLRTDGGYGYTF. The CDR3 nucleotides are TGTGCCAGCAGCCTTAGGACAGATGGAGGCTATGGCTACACCTTC.